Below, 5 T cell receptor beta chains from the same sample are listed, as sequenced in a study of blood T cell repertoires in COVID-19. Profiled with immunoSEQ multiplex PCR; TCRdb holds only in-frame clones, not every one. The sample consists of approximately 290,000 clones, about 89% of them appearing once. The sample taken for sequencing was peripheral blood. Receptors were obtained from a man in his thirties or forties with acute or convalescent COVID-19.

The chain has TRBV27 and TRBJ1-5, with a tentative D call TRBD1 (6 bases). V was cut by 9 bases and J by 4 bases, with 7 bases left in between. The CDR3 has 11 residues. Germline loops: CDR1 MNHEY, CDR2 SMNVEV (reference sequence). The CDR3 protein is CASGTNQPQHF. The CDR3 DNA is TGTGCCAGTGGGACAAATCAGCCCCAGCATTTT.

Here the CDR3 reads CASSEARGGEQYF. The CDR3 coding sequence is TGCGCCAGCAGTGAAGCAAGGGGAGGCGAGCAGTACTTC. The chain employs TRBV10-1 and TRBJ2-7, with TRBD2 as a possible D gene (6 bases). The CDR3 totals 13 residues. V lost 3 bases and J 6 bases, leaving 12 bases between the germline ends. CDR1 and CDR2 (germline): WNHNN, SYGVQD (reference sequence).

The CDR3 coding sequence is TGTGCCAGCAGTTTAGGGACAGCTAACTATGGCTACACCTTC. This translates into CASSLGTANYGYTF. The V call is TRBV28, the J call TRBJ1-2, with 7 bases matching TRBD1. This CDR3 contains 14 residues. Germline CDR1 reads MDHEN; CDR2 reads SYDVKM. Unmatched junction bases numbered 0, after V lost 2 bases and J lost 0 bases.

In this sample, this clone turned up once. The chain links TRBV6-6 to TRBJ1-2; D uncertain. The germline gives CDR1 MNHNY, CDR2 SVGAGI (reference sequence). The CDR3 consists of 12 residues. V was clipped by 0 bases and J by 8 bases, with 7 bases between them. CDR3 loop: CASSYSGAGYTF. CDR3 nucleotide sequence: TGTGCCAGCAGTTACTCGGGCGCCGGCTACACCTTC.

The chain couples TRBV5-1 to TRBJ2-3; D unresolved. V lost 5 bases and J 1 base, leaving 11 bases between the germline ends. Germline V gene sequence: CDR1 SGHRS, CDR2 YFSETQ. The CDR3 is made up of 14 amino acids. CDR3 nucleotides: TGCGCCAGCAGTATCCAGCGTGGCACAGATACGCAGTATTTT. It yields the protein CASSIQRGTDTQYF.